Shown below are 2 T cell receptor beta chains from a single sample sequenced in a study of T cells in tumors after PD-1 blockade. The protocol was immunoSEQ multiplex PCR, while the TCRdb copy is restricted to in-frame clones and leaves out a portion. The data show 45,000 to 50,000 clones, around 80% seen once. The sequencing used PBMCs, collected before anti-PD-1 therapy. These TCRs come from a human donor with advanced basal cell or squamous cell carcinoma (not recorded which).

This chain joins TRBV7-2 and TRBJ1-3, with D uncertain. The CDR3 loop spans 15 amino acids. Germline values: CDR1 SGHTA, CDR2 FQGNSA. The V end lost 5 bases, the J end lost 0 bases, and 11 bases lay between the germline ends. CDR3 in amino acids: CASSNGRSSGNTIYF. DNA for the CDR3: TGTGCCAGCAGCAACGGACGGAGCTCTGGAAACACCATATATTTT. Full variable domain (remainder filled in from reference TRBV7-2 and TRBJ1-3): GAGVSQSPSNKVTEKGKDVELRCDPISGHTALYWYRQSLGQGLEFLIYFQGNSAPDKSGLPSDRFSAERTGGSVSTLTIQRTQQEDSAVYLCASSNGRSSGNTIYFGEGSWLTVV.

The genes are TRBV13 and TRBJ1-6; D is uncertain. Looked up from germline, CDR1 is PRHDT and CDR2 is FYEKMQ (reference sequence). Trimming took off 4 bases at V and 8 bases at J, with 12 bases between the two ends. CDR3 length equals 14 residues. The CDR3 DNA reads as TGTGCCAGCAGCTCCTTCGGGTCGTATTCACCCCTCCACTTT. Translated: CASSSFGSYSPLHF.